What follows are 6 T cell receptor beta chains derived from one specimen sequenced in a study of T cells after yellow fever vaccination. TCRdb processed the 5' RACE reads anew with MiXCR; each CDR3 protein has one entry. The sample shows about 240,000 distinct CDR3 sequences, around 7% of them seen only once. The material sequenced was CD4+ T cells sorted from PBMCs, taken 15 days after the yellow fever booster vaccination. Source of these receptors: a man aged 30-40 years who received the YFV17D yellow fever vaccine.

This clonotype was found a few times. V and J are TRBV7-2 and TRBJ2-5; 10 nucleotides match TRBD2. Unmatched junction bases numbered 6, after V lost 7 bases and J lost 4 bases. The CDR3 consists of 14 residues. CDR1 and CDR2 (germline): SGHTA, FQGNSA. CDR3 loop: CASKSGRDTETQYF. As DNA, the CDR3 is TGTGCCAGCAAAAGCGGGAGGGATACAGAGACCCAGTACTTC.

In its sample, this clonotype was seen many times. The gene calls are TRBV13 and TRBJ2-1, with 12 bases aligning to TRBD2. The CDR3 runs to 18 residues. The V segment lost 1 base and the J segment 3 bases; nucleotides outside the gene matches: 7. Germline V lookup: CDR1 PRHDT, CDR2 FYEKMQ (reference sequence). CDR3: CASSLVPLAGGFYNEQFF. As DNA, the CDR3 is TGTGCCAGCAGCTTAGTCCCCCTAGCGGGAGGGTTCTACAATGAGCAGTTCTTC.

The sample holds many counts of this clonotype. Written as DNA, the CDR3 is TGCAGTGCTAGACCCCCGGGACAGAACACTGAAGCTTTCTTT. This gives the protein CSARPPGQNTEAFF. The chain combines TRBV20-1 with TRBJ1-1; tentative D call: TRBD1 (6 bases). CDR1 and CDR2 from the germline V gene are DFQATT and SNEGSKA (reference sequence). The CDR3 has 14 residues. Trimming removed 2 bases at V and 1 base at J, with 11 bases between.

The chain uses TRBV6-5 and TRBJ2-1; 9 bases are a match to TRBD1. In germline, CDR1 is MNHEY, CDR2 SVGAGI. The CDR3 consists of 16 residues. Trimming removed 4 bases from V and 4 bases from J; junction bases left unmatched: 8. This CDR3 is CASSSQQGAGYNEQFF. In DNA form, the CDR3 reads TGTGCCAGCAGTTCCCAACAGGGGGCTGGGTACAATGAGCAGTTCTTC.

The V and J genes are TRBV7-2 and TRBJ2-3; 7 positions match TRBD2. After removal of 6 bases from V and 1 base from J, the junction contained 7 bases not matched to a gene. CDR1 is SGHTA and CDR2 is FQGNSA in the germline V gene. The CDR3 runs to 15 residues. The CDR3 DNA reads TGTGCCAGCAGACAACCCACTAGCGGCACAGATACGCAGTATTTT. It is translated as CASRQPTSGTDTQYF.

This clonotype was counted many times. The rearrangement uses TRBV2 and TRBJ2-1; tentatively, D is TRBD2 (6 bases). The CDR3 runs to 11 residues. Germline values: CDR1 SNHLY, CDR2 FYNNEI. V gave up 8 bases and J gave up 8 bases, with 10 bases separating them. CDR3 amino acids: CASGAGHEQFF. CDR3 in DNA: TGTGCCAGCGGCGCGGGGCATGAGCAGTTCTTC.